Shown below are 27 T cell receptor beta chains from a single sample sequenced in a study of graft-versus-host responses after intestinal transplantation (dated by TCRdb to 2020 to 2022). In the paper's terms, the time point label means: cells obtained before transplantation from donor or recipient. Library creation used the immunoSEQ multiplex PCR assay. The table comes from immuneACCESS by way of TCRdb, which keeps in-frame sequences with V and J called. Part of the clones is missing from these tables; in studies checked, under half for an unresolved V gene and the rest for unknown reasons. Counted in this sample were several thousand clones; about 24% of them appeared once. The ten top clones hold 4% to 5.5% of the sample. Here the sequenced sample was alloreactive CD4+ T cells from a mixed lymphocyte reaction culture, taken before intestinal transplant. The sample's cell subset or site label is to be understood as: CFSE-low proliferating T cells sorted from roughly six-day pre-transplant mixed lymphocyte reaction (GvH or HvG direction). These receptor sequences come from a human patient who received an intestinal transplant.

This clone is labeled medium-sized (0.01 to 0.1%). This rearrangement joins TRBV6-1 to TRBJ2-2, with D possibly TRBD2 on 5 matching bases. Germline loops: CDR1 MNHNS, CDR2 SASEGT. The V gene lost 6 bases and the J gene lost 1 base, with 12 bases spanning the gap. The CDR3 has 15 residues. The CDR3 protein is CASRGAAMNTGELFF. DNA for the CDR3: TGTGCCAGCAGGGGAGCGGCTATGAACACCGGGGAGCTGTTTTTT.

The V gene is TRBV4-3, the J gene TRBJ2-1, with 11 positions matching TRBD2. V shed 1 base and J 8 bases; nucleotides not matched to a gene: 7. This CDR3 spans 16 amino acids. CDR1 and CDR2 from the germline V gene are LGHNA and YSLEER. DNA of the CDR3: TGCGCCAGCAGCCAAGCGGAGACTAGCGGGAAAGATGAGCAGTTCTTC. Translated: CASSQAETSGKDEQFF.

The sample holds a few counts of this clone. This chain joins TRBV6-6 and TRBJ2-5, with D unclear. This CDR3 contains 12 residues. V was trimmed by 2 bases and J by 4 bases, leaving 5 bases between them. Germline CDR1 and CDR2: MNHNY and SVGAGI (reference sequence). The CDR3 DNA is TGTGCCAGCAGTTACGTGATAGAGACCCAGTACTTC. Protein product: CASSYVIETQYF.

The CDR3 bases are TGTGCCATCAGTGCGACATCCCCCTACAATGAGCAGTTCTTC. Amino acid sequence: CAISATSPYNEQFF. The chain is built from TRBV10-3 and TRBJ2-1, with D unresolved. The germline gives CDR1 ENHRY, CDR2 SYGVKD. This CDR3 spans 14 amino acids. V was clipped by 4 bases and J by 2 bases, with 9 bases between them.

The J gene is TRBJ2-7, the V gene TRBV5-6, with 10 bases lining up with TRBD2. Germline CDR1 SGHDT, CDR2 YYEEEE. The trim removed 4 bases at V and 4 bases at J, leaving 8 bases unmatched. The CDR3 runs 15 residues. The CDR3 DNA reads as TGTGCCAGCAGCGATTTCCCGGGACTAGCGTACGAGCAGTACTTC. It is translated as CASSDFPGLAYEQYF.

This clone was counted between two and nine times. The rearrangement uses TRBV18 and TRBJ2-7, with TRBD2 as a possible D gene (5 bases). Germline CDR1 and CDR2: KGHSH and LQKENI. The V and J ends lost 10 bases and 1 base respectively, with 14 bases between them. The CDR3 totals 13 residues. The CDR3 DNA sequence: TGTGCCACTTCAATCGGGGAATCCTACGAGCAGTACTTC. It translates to CATSIGESYEQYF.

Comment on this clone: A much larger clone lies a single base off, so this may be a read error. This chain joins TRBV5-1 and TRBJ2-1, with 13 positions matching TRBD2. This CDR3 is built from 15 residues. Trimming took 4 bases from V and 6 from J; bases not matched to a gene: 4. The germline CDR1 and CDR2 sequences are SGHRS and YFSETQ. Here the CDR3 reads CASSPRTSGSNEQFF. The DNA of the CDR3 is TGCGCCAGCAGCCCTAGGACTAGCGGGAGCAATGAGCAGTTCTTC.

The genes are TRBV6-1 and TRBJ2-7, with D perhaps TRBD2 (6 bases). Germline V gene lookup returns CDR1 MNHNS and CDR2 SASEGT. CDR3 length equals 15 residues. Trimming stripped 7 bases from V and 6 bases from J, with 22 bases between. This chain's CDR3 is CASIPQPAGGSEQYF. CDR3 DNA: TGTGCCAGCATTCCCCAACCCGCAGGAGGGAGCGAGCAGTACTTC.

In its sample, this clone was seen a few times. CDR3 sequence reads: CASTQAGTYEQYF. The CDR3, as DNA: TGTGCCAGCACCCAAGCGGGAACCTACGAGCAGTACTTC. The genes are TRBV6-1 and TRBJ2-7, with TRBD2 matching 7 bases. Losses at the gene ends were 7 bases for V and 2 bases for J; bases not matched to a gene: 5. CDR1 and CDR2 (germline): MNHNS, SASEGT. The CDR3 totals 13 residues.

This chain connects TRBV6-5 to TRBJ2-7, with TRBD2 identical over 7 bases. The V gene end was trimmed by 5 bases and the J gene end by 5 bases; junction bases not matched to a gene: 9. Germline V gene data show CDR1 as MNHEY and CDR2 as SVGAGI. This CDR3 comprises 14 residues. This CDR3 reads CASSKGLGLDEQYF. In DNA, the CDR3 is TGTGCCAGCAGTAAAGGACTAGGTTTGGACGAGCAGTACTTC.

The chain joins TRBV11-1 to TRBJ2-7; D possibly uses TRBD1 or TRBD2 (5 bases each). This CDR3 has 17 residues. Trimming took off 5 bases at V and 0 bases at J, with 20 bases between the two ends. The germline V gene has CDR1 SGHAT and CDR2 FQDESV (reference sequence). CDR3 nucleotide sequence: TGTGCCAGCAGCGTCATCTCGGGACGGATCTTCTCCTACGAGCAGTACTTC. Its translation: CASSVISGRIFSYEQYF. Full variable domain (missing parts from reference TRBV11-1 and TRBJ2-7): EAEVAQSPRYKITEKSQAVAFWCDPISGHATLYWYRQILGQGPELLVQFQDESVVDDSQLPKDRFSAERLKGVDSTLKIQPAELGDSAMYLCASSVISGRIFSYEQYFGPGTRLTVT.

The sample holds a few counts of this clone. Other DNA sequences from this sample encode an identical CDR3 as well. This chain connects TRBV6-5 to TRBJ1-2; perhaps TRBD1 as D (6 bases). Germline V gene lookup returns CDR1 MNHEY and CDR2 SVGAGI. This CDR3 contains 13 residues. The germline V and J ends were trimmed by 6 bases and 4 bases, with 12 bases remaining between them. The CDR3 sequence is CASSRGGIYGYTF. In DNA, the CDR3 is TGTGCCAGCAGCCGAGGGGGAATCTATGGCTACACCTTC.

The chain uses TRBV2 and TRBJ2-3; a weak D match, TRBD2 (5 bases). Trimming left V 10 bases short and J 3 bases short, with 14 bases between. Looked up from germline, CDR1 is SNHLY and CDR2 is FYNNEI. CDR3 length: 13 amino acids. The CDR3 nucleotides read TGTGCCACCCGAGGGCTAGCTACAGATACGCAGTATTTT. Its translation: CATRGLATDTQYF. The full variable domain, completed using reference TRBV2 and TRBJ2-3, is EPEVTQTPSHQVTQMGQEVILRCVPISNHLYFYWYRQILGQKVEFLVSFYNNEISEKSEIFDDQFSVERPDGSNFTLKIRSTKLEDSAMYFCATRGLATDTQYFGPGTRLTVL.

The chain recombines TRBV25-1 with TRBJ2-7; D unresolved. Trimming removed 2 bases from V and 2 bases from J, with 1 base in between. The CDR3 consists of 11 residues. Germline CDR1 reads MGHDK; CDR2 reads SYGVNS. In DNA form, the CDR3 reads TGTGCCAGCAGTGAAACCTACGAGCAGTACTTC. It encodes CASSETYEQYF.

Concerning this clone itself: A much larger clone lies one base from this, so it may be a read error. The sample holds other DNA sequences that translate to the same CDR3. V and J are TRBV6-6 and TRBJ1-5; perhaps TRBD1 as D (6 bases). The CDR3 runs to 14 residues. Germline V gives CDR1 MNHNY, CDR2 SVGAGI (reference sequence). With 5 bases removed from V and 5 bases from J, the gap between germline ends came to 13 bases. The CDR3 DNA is TGTGCCAGCAGTCCGGGACAACTCCATCAGCCCCAGCATTTT. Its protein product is CASSPGQLHQPQHF.

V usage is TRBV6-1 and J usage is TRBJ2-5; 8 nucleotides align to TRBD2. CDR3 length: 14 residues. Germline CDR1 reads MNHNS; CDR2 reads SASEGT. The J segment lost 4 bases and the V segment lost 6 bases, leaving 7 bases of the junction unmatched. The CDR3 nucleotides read TGTGCCAGCAGGGTAGCGGGGATTATAGAGACCCAGTACTTC. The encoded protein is CASRVAGIIETQYF.

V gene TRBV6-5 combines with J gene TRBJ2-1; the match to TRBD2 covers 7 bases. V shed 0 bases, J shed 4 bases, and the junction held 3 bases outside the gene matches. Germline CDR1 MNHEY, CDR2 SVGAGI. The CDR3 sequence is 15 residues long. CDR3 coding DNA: TGTGCCAGCAGTTACTCGGGAGGGAGATACAATGAGCAGTTCTTC. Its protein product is CASSYSGGRYNEQFF.

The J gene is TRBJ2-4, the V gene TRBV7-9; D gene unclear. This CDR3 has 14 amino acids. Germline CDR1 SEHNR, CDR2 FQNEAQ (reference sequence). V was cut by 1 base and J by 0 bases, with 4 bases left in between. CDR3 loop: CASSLGLAKNIQYF. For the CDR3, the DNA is TGTGCCAGCAGCTTAGGCCTAGCCAAAAACATTCAGTACTTC. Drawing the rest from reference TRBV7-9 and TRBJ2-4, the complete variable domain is DTGVSQNPRHKITKRGQNVTFRCDPISEHNRLYWYRQTLGQGPEFLTYFQNEAQLEKSRLLSDRFSAERPKGSFSTLEIQRTEQGDSAMYLCASSLGLAKNIQYFGAGTRLSVL.

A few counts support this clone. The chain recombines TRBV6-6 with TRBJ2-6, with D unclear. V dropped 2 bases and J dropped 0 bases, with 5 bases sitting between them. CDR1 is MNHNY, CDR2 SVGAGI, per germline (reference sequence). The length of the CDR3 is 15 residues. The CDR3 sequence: CASSYLPSGANVLTF. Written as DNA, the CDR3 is TGTGCCAGCAGTTACCTGCCCTCTGGGGCCAACGTCCTGACTTTC.

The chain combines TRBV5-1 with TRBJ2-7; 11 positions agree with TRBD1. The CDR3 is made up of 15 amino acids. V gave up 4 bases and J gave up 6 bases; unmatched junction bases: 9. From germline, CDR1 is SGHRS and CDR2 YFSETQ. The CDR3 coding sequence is TGCGCCAGCAGCGGATCGGGACAGGGGGTGGGCGAGCAGTACTTC. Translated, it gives CASSGSGQGVGEQYF.

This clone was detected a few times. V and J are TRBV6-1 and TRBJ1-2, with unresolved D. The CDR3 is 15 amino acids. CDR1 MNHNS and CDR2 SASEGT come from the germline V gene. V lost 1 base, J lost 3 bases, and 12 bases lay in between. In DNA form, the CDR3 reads TGTGCCAGCAGTGAAGGGACGGCTGGGGACTATGGCTACACCTTC. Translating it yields CASSEGTAGDYGYTF.

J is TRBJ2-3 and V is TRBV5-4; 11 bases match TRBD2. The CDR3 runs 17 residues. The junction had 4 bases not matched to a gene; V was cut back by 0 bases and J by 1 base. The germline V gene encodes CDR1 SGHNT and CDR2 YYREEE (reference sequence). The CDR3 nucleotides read TGTGCCAGCAGCTTGGGCGGGACTAGCGGTGGCACAGATACGCAGTATTTT. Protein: CASSLGGTSGGTDTQYF.

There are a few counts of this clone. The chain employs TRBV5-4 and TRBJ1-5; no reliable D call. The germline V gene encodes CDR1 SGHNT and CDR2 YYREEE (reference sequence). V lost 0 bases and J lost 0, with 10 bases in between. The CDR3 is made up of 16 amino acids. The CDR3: CASSLGAGYSNQPQHF. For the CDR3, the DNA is TGTGCCAGCAGCTTGGGGGCAGGATATAGCAATCAGCCCCAGCATTTT.

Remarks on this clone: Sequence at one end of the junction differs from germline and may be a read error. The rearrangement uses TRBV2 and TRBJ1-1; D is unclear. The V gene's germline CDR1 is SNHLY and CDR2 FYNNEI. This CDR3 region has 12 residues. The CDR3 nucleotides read TGTGCCAGCATTGAAGGGCTCACTGAAGCTTTCTTT. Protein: CASIEGLTEAFF.

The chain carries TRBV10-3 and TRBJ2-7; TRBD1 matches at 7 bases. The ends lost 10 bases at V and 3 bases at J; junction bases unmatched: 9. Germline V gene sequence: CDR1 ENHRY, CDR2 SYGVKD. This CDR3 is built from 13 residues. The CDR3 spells CASRGTGVYEQYF. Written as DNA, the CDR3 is TGTGCCAGCAGAGGTACAGGGGTCTACGAGCAGTACTTC.

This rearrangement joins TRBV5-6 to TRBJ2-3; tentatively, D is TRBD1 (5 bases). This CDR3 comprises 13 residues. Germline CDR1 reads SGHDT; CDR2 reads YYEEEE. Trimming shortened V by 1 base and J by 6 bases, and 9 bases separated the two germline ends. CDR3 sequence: CASSLQGTDTQYF. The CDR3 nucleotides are TGTGCCAGCAGCTTGCAGGGTACGGATACGCAGTATTTT.

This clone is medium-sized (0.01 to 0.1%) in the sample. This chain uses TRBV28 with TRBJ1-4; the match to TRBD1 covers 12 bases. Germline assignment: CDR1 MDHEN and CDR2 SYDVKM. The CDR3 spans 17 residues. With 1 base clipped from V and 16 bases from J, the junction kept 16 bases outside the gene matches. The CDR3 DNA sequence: TGTGCCAGCAGTTTATATCAGGGGACAGGGGGCGCGGAAGATACGTTTTTT. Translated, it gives CASSLYQGTGGAEDTFF. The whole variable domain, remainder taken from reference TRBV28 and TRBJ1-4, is DVKVTQSSRYLVKRTGEKVFLECVQDMDHENMFWYRQDPGLGLRLIYFSYDVKMKEKGDIPEGYSVSREKKERFSLILESASTNQTSMYLCASSLYQGTGGAEDTFFGSGTQLSVL.